Following are 26 T cell receptor beta chains from one sample sequenced in a study of cytomegalovirus exposure and HLA in healthy donors. 13 Jbeta primers and 60 Vbeta primers were used for the PCR. Some clones are missing from TCRdb's copy, which holds only in-frame ones; the method was immunoSEQ multiplex PCR. The table has 150,000 to 200,000 clones, approximately 84% seen once; the top ten hold around 0.37%. Sequencing was carried out using PBMCs. The receptors here all came from a boy between 2 and 10 years old in good health and CMV-seronegative.

The chain links TRBV2 to TRBJ1-5, with D perhaps matching TRBD1 (6 bases). V lost 6 bases and J lost 0, with 15 bases in between. The CDR3 extends over 16 amino acids. The V gene's germline CDR1 is SNHLY and CDR2 FYNNEI. CDR3 protein: CASRGGPPYSNQPQHF. CDR3 bases: TGTGCCAGCAGGGGGGGGCCGCCATATAGCAATCAGCCCCAGCATTTT.

J is TRBJ2-7 and V is TRBV6-1; 9 positions agree with TRBD1. The germline V gene has CDR1 MNHNS and CDR2 SASEGT. V lost 6 bases to trimming and J lost 7 bases; unmatched junction nucleotides: 13. The CDR3 extends over 15 amino acids. CDR3 in amino acids: CASSLTVGQGREQYF. The CDR3 DNA reads TGTGCCAGCAGCCTCACAGTGGGACAGGGAAGAGAGCAGTACTTC.

This clone has more than one count but fewer than ten. The chain is built from TRBV27 and TRBJ2-3; a weak D match, TRBD2 (6 bases). Trimming shortened V by 6 bases and J by 0 bases, and 10 bases separated the two germline ends. This CDR3 comprises 14 residues. Germline loops: CDR1 MNHEY, CDR2 SMNVEV (reference sequence). The CDR3 reads CASSFSGSTDTQYF. CDR3 nucleotides: TGTGCCAGCAGCTTTAGCGGTAGCACAGATACGCAGTATTTT.

This clone turned up a few times. DNA for the CDR3: TGTGCCAGCAGGACCGGGACAGGGAGACAGCCCCAGCATTTT. Protein: CASRTGTGRQPQHF. The chain recombines TRBV28 with TRBJ1-5, with 9 bases fitting TRBD1. The J segment lost 7 bases and the V segment lost 6 bases, leaving 7 bases of the junction unmatched. Germline V CDR1 and CDR2: MDHEN, SYDVKM. This CDR3 is 14 amino acids long.

The rearrangement links TRBV2 to TRBJ1-4; TRBD1 is a possible D gene (6 bases). There are 16 residues in the CDR3. Germline loops: CDR1 SNHLY, CDR2 FYNNEI. Trimming removed 5 bases at V and 8 bases at J, with 21 bases between. The CDR3 nucleotides are TGTGCCAGCAGTTTCGCCCGGGACATTATAGACGAAAAACTGTTTTTT. It encodes CASSFARDIIDEKLFF.

The chain links TRBV5-1 to TRBJ1-4, with 8 bases identical to TRBD1. The CDR3 sequence is 16 residues long. Trimming at V came to 0 bases and at J to 3 bases, leaving 4 bases not matched to a gene. CDR1 SGHRS and CDR2 YFSETQ come from the germline V gene. The CDR3 bases are TGCGCCAGCAGCTTGGACAGGGGGGGGCCTAATGAAAAACTGTTTTTT. It specifies CASSLDRGGPNEKLFF.

The chain is built from TRBV5-6 and TRBJ2-1, with a weak D call TRBD2 (5 bases). This CDR3 comprises 13 residues. In germline, CDR1 is SGHDT, CDR2 YYEEEE. The V end lost 4 bases, the J end lost 3 bases, and 8 bases lay between the germline ends. CDR3 sequence reads: CASSPGIYNEQFF. CDR3 coding DNA: TGTGCCAGCAGCCCCGGGATCTACAATGAGCAGTTCTTC.

V usage is TRBV7-2 and J usage is TRBJ2-7; TRBD1 is a possible D gene (5 bases). Trimming took off 4 bases at V and 3 bases at J, with 16 bases between the two ends. Germline V lookup: CDR1 SGHTA, CDR2 FQGNSA. The CDR3 is 15 amino acids. In nucleotides, the CDR3 is TGTGCCAGCAGCTCACGCCGGACAAGGGTCTACGAGCAGTACTTC. It is translated as CASSSRRTRVYEQYF.

V and J are TRBV27 and TRBJ2-7, with 13 bases lining up with TRBD2. Germline assignment: CDR1 MNHEY and CDR2 SMNVEV (reference sequence). Trimming at V came to 6 bases and at J to 2 bases, leaving 7 bases not matched to a gene. The CDR3 runs 16 residues. CDR3 region: CASRGGLAGNPYEQYF. The CDR3 coding sequence is TGTGCCAGCAGGGGGGGACTAGCGGGAAATCCCTACGAGCAGTACTTC.

This chain joins TRBV28 and TRBJ2-7, with TRBD2 matching 13 bases. V was clipped by 2 bases and J by 0 bases; unmatched bases: 19. CDR1 and CDR2 (germline): MDHEN, SYDVKM. This CDR3 is built from 22 residues. CDR3 sequence: CASSLSLLPRTSGSMGSYEQYF. In DNA form, the CDR3 reads TGTGCCAGCAGTTTAAGCCTCCTGCCGAGGACTAGCGGGAGTATGGGCTCCTACGAGCAGTACTTC.

V and J are TRBV7-9 and TRBJ1-4; 8 nucleotides match TRBD1. V was clipped by 1 base and J by 3 bases; unmatched bases: 4. In germline, CDR1 is SEHNR, CDR2 FQNEAQ (reference sequence). The CDR3 runs 16 residues. CDR3 DNA: TGTGCCAGCAGCTTAGGCCAGGGGGCGGCTAATGAAAAACTGTTTTTT. Its translation is CASSLGQGAANEKLFF.

This clone has just a few counts. V is TRBV4-1 and J is TRBJ1-4; no definite D call. The CDR3 covers 15 residues. In germline, CDR1 is MGHRA, CDR2 YSYEKL. V was cut by 4 bases and J by 2 bases, with 11 bases left in between. The DNA of the CDR3 is TGCGCCAGCAGCCCGAAAGCGGGGACTAATGAAAAACTGTTTTTT. This encodes CASSPKAGTNEKLFF.

The chain carries TRBV19 and TRBJ2-1; no definite D call. This CDR3 is 13 amino acids long. Trimming stripped 4 bases from V and 0 bases from J, with 4 bases between. Germline V lookup: CDR1 LNHDA, CDR2 SQIVND (reference sequence). CDR3 sequence: CASSKSSYNEQFF. CDR3 in DNA: TGTGCCAGTAGTAAGAGCTCCTACAATGAGCAGTTCTTC.

This sequence joins TRBV7-9 and TRBJ1-2; 7 nucleotides line up with TRBD1. This CDR3 spans 13 amino acids. J lost 4 bases, V lost 5 bases, and 4 bases had no gene match. Germline CDR1 SEHNR, CDR2 FQNEAQ (reference sequence). The CDR3: CASSIAGGYGYTF. CDR3 coding DNA: TGTGCCAGCAGCATCGCAGGGGGCTATGGCTACACCTTC.

The sample holds one count of this clone. The J gene is TRBJ2-3, the V gene TRBV5-1; no reliable D call. The CDR3 spans 13 residues. The V end lost 0 bases, the J end lost 6 bases, and 8 bases lay between the germline ends. Germline CDR1 is SGHRS and CDR2 is YFSETQ. CDR3 nucleotides: TGCGCCAGCAGCTTGGAGCCTCTGGATACGCAGTATTTT. Protein sequence: CASSLEPLDTQYF.

The sample holds one count of this clone. This chain joins TRBV29-1 and TRBJ2-7, with D perhaps TRBD1 (6 bases). CDR3 length equals 12 residues. V shed 4 bases and J shed 1 base, with 8 bases lying between them. Germline V gives CDR1 SQVTM, CDR2 ANQGSEA. This CDR3 is CSVGQGSYEQYF. CDR3 nucleotides: TGCAGCGTTGGCCAGGGGTCCTACGAGCAGTACTTC.

V is TRBV10-2 and J is TRBJ2-3; 7 positions agree with TRBD1. Germline V gene lookup returns CDR1 WSHSY and CDR2 SAAADI. The CDR3 spans 17 residues. The V segment lost 1 base and the J segment 2 bases; nucleotides outside the gene matches: 9. This CDR3 is CASSEYSAGTDTDTQYF. For the CDR3, the DNA is TGCGCCAGCAGTGAGTATTCCGCCGGGACAGACACAGATACGCAGTATTTT.

V gene TRBV28 combines with J gene TRBJ2-7; tentative D call: TRBD1 (6 bases). Per the germline V gene, CDR1 is MDHEN and CDR2 is SYDVKM. Trimming left V 6 bases short and J 2 bases short, with 17 bases between. This CDR3 is built from 15 residues. The CDR3 loop is CASSRDPGTPYEQYF. DNA of the CDR3: TGTGCCAGCAGCCGAGATCCCGGGACACCCTACGAGCAGTACTTC.

This chain connects TRBV19 to TRBJ2-3; 11 nucleotides agree with TRBD1. V gave up 4 bases and J gave up 4 bases; unmatched junction bases: 7. Germline-derived CDR1 and CDR2 are LNHDA and SQIVND (reference sequence). There are 16 residues in the CDR3. In DNA, the CDR3 is TGTGCCAGTAGTACTTGGGACAGGGGGAGTTCAGATACGCAGTATTTT. This sequence encodes CASSTWDRGSSDTQYF.

The chain uses TRBV10-3 and TRBJ1-5; maybe TRBD1 (5 bases). The CDR3 is made up of 15 amino acids. V gave up 0 bases and J gave up 5 bases, with 11 bases separating them. Germline CDR1 reads ENHRY; CDR2 reads SYGVKD. CDR3 DNA sequence: TGTGCCATCAGTGAGTCACAGGTCAGGGATCAGCCCCAGCATTTT. This codes for CAISESQVRDQPQHF.

This clone was seen once. This chain joins TRBV27 and TRBJ1-2; no firm D call. The ends were cut back, 2 bases at V and 0 bases at J, with 4 bases in the middle. This CDR3 has 13 residues. Germline V CDR1 and CDR2: MNHEY, SMNVEV (reference sequence). The CDR3: CASSLTANYGYTF. CDR3 sequence (DNA): TGTGCCAGCAGTTTAACAGCTAACTATGGCTACACCTTC.

This rearrangement joins TRBV28 to TRBJ2-1; TRBD2 matches 11 bases. V lost 7 bases to trimming and J lost 3 bases; unmatched junction nucleotides: 2. In germline, CDR1 is MDHEN, CDR2 SYDVKM. The CDR3 loop spans 14 amino acids. CDR3 nucleotide sequence: TGTGCCAGCAAAACTAGCGGGAGCTACAATGAGCAGTTCTTC. It yields the protein CASKTSGSYNEQFF.

The chain combines TRBV25-1 with TRBJ2-1; 7 bases fit TRBD1. Germline V gene sequence: CDR1 MGHDK, CDR2 SYGVNS. The CDR3 totals 16 residues. V was clipped by 7 bases and J by 6 bases; unmatched bases: 15. CDR3 residues: CASTSTNRGQGNEQFF. For the CDR3, the DNA is TGTGCCAGCACATCAACCAACAGGGGTCAAGGCAATGAGCAGTTCTTC.

The J gene is TRBJ1-1, the V gene TRBV28; D is possibly TRBD1 (5 bases). This CDR3 comprises 17 residues. V was cut by 5 bases and J by 7 bases, with 26 bases left in between. Per the germline V gene, CDR1 is MDHEN and CDR2 is SYDVKM. The CDR3 region is CASSNRGEFHETHEAFF. In DNA form, the CDR3 reads TGTGCCAGCAGTAACCGGGGGGAGTTCCATGAAACCCATGAAGCTTTCTTT.

The V and J genes are TRBV5-6 and TRBJ2-7; 8 bases are shared with TRBD2. The V segment lost 4 bases and the J segment 3 bases; nucleotides outside the gene matches: 6. CDR1 is SGHDT and CDR2 is YYEEEE in the germline V gene. The CDR3 sequence is 14 residues long. The CDR3 region has the DNA TGTGCCAGCAGCCTGGGACTAGAGGACTACGAGCAGTACTTC. This encodes CASSLGLEDYEQYF.

The gene calls are TRBV28 and TRBJ2-5; possibly TRBD1 for D (6 bases). This CDR3 is 13 amino acids long. The germline V gene encodes CDR1 MDHEN and CDR2 SYDVKM. Trimming left V 5 bases short and J 2 bases short, with 9 bases between. The CDR3 nucleotides are TGTGCCAGCAGTCCGGGGACACAAGAGACCCAGTACTTC. This sequence encodes CASSPGTQETQYF.